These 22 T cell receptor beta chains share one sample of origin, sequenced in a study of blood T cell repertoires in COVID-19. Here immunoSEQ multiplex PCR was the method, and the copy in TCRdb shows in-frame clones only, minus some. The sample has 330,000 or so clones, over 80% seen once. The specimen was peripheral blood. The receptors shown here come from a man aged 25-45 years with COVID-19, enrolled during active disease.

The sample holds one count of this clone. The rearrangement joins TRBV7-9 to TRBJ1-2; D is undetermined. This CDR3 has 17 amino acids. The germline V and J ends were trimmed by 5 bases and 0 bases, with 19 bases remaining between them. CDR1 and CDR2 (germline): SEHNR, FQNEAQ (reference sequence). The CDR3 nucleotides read TGTGCCAGCAGCACCGGGAGGCCGCAGCTCCCTAACTATGGCTACACCTTC. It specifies CASSTGRPQLPNYGYTF. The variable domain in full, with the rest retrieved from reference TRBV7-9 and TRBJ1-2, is DTGVSQNPRHKITKRGQNVTFRCDPISEHNRLYWYRQTLGQGPEFLTYFQNEAQLEKSRLLSDRFSAERPKGSFSTLEIQRTEQGDSAMYLCASSTGRPQLPNYGYTFGSGTRLTVV.

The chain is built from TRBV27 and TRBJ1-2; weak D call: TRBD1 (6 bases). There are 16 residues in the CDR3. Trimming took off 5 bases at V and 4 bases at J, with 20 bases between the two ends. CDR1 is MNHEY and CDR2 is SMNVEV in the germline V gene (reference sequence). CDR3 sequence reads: CASSPRTEAISYGYTF. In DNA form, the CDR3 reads TGTGCCAGCAGTCCCCGGACAGAGGCGATCTCCTATGGCTACACCTTC.

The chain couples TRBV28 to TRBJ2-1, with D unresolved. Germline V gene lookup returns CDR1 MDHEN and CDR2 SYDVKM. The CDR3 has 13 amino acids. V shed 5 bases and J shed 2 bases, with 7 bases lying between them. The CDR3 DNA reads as TGTGCCAGCAGTCCCCCGGCCTACAATGAGCAGTTCTTC. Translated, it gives CASSPPAYNEQFF.

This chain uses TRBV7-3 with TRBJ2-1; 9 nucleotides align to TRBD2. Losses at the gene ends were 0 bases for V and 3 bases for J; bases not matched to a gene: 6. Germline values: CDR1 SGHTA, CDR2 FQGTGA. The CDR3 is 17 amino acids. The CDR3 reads CASSLTGSGGFYNEQFF. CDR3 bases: TGTGCCAGCAGCTTAACGGGAAGCGGGGGGTTCTACAATGAGCAGTTCTTC.

The CDR3 DNA reads TGTGCCAGCAGCGTAGACAGCGGGGAGCTGTTTTTT. Its translation is CASSVDSGELFF. The chain employs TRBV7-3 and TRBJ2-2, with D possibly being TRBD1 (5 bases). The CDR3 contains 12 residues. The V gene lost 5 bases and the J gene lost 7 bases, with 8 bases spanning the gap. CDR1 is SGHTA, CDR2 FQGTGA, per germline.

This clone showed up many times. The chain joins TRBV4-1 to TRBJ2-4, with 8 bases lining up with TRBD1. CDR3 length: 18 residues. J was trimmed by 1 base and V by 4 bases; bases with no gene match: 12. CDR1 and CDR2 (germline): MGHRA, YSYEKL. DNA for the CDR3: TGCGCCAGCAGCCCCGGGGTGCAGGGGGCTTTCGCCAAAAACATTCAGTACTTC. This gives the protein CASSPGVQGAFAKNIQYF.

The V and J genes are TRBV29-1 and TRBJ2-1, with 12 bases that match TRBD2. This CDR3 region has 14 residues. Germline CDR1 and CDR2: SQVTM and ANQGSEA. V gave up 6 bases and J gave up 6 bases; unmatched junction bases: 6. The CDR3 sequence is CSVLAGGRGNEQFF. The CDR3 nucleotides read TGCAGCGTCCTAGCGGGAGGGAGGGGCAATGAGCAGTTCTTC.

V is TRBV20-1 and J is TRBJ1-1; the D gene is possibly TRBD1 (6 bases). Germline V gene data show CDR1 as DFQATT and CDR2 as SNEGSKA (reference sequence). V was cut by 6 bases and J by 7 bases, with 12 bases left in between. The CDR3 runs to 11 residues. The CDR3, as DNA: TGCAGTGCACCGGACAGACTTGAAGCTTTCTTT. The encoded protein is CSAPDRLEAFF.

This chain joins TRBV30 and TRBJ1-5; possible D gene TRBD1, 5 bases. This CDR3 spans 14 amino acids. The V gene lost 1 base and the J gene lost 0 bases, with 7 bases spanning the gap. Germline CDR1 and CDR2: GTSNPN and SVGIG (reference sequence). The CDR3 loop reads CAWSGTHSNQPQHF. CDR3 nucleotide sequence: TGTGCCTGGAGTGGGACACATAGCAATCAGCCCCAGCATTTT.

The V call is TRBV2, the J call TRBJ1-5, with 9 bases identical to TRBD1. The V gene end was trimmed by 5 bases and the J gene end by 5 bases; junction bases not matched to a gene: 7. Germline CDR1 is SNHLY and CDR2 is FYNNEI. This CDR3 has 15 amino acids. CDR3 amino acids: CASSYEDRGYQPQHF. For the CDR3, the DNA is TGTGCCAGCAGTTATGAGGACAGGGGTTATCAGCCCCAGCATTTT.

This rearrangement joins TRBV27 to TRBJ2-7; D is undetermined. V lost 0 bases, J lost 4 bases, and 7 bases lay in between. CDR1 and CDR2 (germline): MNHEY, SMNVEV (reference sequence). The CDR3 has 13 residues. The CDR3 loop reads CASSLSAVYEQYF. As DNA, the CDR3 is TGTGCCAGCAGTTTATCGGCCGTATACGAGCAGTACTTC.

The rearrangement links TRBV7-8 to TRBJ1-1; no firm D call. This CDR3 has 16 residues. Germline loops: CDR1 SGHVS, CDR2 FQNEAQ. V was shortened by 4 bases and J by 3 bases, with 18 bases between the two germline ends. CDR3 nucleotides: TGTGCCAGCAGCTACCTCGGGAGGGCCGAGGACACTGAAGCTTTCTTT. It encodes CASSYLGRAEDTEAFF. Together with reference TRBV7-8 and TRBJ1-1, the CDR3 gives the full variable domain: GAGVSQSPRYKVAKRGQDVALRCDPISGHVSLFWYQQALGQGPEFLTYFQNEAQLDKSGLPSDRFFAERPEGSVSTLKIQRTQQEDSAVYLCASSYLGRAEDTEAFFGQGTRLTVV.

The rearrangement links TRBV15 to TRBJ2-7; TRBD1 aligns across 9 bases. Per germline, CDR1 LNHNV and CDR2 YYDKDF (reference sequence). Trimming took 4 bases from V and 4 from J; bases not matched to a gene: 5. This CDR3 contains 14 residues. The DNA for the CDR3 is TGTGCCACCAGCATAAACAGGGGGCCTTACGAGCAGTACTTC. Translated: CATSINRGPYEQYF.

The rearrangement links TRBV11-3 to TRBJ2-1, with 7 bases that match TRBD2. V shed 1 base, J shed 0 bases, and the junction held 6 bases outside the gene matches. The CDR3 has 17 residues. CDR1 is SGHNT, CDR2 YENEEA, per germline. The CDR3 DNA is TGTGCCAGCAGCTTAGTCGGGGGGTCGAGCTCCTACAATGAGCAGTTCTTC. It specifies CASSLVGGSSSYNEQFF. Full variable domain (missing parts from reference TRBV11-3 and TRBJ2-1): EAGVVQSPRYKIIEKKQPVAFWCNPISGHNTLYWYLQNLGQGPELLIRYENEEAVDDSQLPKDRFSAERLKGVDSTLKIQPAELGDSAVYLCASSLVGGSSSYNEQFFGPGTRLTVL.

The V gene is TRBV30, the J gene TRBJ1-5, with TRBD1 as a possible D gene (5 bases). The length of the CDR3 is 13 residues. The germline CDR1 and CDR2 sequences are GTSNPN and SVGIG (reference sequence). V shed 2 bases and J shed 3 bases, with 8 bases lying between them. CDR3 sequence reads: CAWSTQDNQPQHF. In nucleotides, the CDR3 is TGTGCCTGGAGTACACAGGACAATCAGCCCCAGCATTTT. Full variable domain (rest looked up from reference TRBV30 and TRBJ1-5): SQTIHQWPATLVQPVGSPLSLECTVEGTSNPNLYWYRQAAGRGLQLLFYSVGIGQISSEVPQNLSASRPQDRQFILSSKKLLLSDSGFYLCAWSTQDNQPQHFGDGTRLSIL.

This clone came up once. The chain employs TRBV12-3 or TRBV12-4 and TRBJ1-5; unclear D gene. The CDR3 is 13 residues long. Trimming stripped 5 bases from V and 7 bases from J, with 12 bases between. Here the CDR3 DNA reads TGTGCCAGCAGTCTCGGAGGGATGCAGCCCCAGCATTTT. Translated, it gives CASSLGGMQPQHF.

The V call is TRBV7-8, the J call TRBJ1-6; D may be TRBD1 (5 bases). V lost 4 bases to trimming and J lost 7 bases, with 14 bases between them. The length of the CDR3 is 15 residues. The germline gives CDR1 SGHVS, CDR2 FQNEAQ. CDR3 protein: CASSSQNGANSPLHF. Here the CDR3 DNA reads TGTGCCAGCAGCTCACAAAATGGGGCCAATTCACCCCTCCACTTT.

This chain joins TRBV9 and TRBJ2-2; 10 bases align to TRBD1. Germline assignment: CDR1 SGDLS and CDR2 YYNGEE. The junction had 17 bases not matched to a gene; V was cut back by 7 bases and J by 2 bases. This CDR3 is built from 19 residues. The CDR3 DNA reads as TGTGCCAGCGGCCATCCCCGGGACAGGGGTCCATCTAACACCGGGGAGCTGTTTTTT. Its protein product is CASGHPRDRGPSNTGELFF.

The CDR3 coding sequence is TGCAGCTTGGACAGATTCGCGGGAGATGGGGAGACCCAGTACTTC. Translated: CSLDRFAGDGETQYF. J is TRBJ2-5 and V is TRBV29-1, with D perhaps TRBD2 (7 bases). CDR1 SQVTM and CDR2 ANQGSEA come from the germline V gene. The V and J ends lost 8 bases and 5 bases respectively, with 24 bases between them. CDR3 length: 15 amino acids.

The CDR3 here is CASSYSGGRFNYGYTF. CDR3 DNA sequence: TGTGCCAGCAGTTACTCTGGGGGCCGCTTTAACTATGGCTACACCTTC. The V and J genes are TRBV6-2 or TRBV6-3 and TRBJ1-2, with D possibly TRBD1 on 6 matching bases. Germline CDR1 is MNHEY and CDR2 is SVGEGT. The V gene lost 0 bases and the J gene lost 1 base, with 12 bases spanning the gap. The CDR3 consists of 16 residues.

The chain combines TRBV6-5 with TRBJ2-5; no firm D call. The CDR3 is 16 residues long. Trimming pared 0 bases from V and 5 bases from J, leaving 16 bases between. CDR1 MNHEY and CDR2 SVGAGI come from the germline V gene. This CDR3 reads CASSYSRRVRMETQYF. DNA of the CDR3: TGTGCCAGCAGTTACTCGAGGCGCGTAAGAATGGAGACCCAGTACTTC.

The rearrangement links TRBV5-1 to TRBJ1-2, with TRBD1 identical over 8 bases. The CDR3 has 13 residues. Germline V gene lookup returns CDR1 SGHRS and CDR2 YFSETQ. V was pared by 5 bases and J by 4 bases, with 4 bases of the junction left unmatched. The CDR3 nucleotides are TGCGCCAGCAGAACAACAGGGGGCTATGGCTACACCTTC. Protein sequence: CASRTTGGYGYTF.